Shown below are 27 T cell receptor beta chains from a single sample sequenced in a study of shared clonotypes between healthy human individuals. The repertoire was sequenced with immunoSEQ multiplex PCR; TCRdb's copy has only in-frame clones and lacks some. The sample has over 2 million clones, about 95% seen once. Naive CD8 cells were CD45RO-negative, positively selected for CCR7, excluding terminally differentiated effector memory CD45RA+ cells. Sequenced: naive CD8+ T cells sorted from blood. These receptors came from a man aged 18-30 years in good health.

V and J are TRBV5-6 and TRBJ2-1; D is uncertain. The germline CDR1 and CDR2 sequences are SGHDT and YYEEEE. The CDR3 loop spans 13 amino acids. The V and J ends lost 0 bases and 9 bases respectively, with 10 bases between them. CDR3 loop: CASSLDVSAEQFF. The CDR3 coding sequence is TGTGCCAGCAGCTTGGATGTTTCTGCTGAGCAGTTCTTC.

V usage is TRBV6-4 and J usage is TRBJ2-3; TRBD2 aligns across 11 bases. CDR1 and CDR2 (germline): MRHNA, SNTAGT. V lost 10 bases and J lost 4; bases outside the gene matches: 10. The CDR3 runs 15 residues. CDR3 nucleotide sequence: TGTGCCATCCAGACTAGCGGGGTGTCCCCAGATACGCAGTATTTT. As protein: CAIQTSGVSPDTQYF.

The V call is TRBV5-6, the J call TRBJ2-7; 9 nucleotides line up with TRBD1. CDR1 and CDR2 (germline): SGHDT, YYEEEE. The length of the CDR3 is 15 residues. V lost 0 bases, J lost 1 base, and 2 bases stayed unmatched. In DNA, the CDR3 is TGTGCCAGCAGCTTGGAAGGGACAGGGTCCTACGAGCAGTACTTC. Protein product: CASSLEGTGSYEQYF.

Comment on this clone: Distinct nucleotide sequences in the sample also encode this CDR3. V gene TRBV27 combines with J gene TRBJ1-2; no clear D. The V and J ends lost 3 bases and 7 bases respectively, with 12 bases between them. The CDR3 consists of 13 residues. Per the germline V gene, CDR1 is MNHEY and CDR2 is SMNVEV (reference sequence). The CDR3 is CASSFRDSGGYTF. As DNA, the CDR3 is TGTGCCAGCAGTTTTAGGGATTCGGGTGGCTACACCTTC.

The rearrangement links TRBV18 to TRBJ2-1; D tentatively fits TRBD1 or TRBD2 (6 bases each). Germline CDR1 is KGHSH and CDR2 is LQKENI. V shed 0 bases and J shed 6 bases, with 15 bases lying between them. The length of the CDR3 is 16 residues. The CDR3 DNA reads as TGTGCCAGCTCACCACCGAGGGGGGTAGTAGGCAATGAGCAGTTCTTC. This sequence encodes CASSPPRGVVGNEQFF.

This chain connects TRBV5-6 to TRBJ2-6; D is perhaps TRBD2 (5 bases). The CDR3 consists of 15 residues. Per the germline V gene, CDR1 is SGHDT and CDR2 is YYEEEE. V lost 2 bases, J lost 0 bases, and 6 bases lay in between. CDR3 nucleotides: TGTGCCAGCAGCTTCGGGAACTCTGGGGCCAACGTCCTGACTTTC. Translating it yields CASSFGNSGANVLTF. The full variable domain, rest sourced from reference TRBV5-6 and TRBJ2-6, is DAGVTQSPTHLIKTRGQQVTLRCSPKSGHDTVSWYQQALGQGPQFIFQYYEEEERQRGNFPDRFSGHQFPNYSSELNVNALLLGDSALYLCASSFGNSGANVLTFGAGSRLTVL.

The chain uses TRBV5-6 and TRBJ2-5; D assignment may be TRBD1 or TRBD2 (6 bases each). Per germline, CDR1 SGHDT and CDR2 YYEEEE. V lost 0 bases and J lost 0, with 12 bases in between. The CDR3 spans 16 residues. The CDR3 sequence: CASSLGGTLYQETQYF. In nucleotides, the CDR3 is TGTGCCAGCAGCTTGGGCGGGACACTCTACCAAGAGACCCAGTACTTC.

The V gene is TRBV5-4, the J gene TRBJ1-4; 7 bases line up with TRBD1. The V gene end was trimmed by 4 bases and the J gene end by 7 bases; junction bases not matched to a gene: 4. This CDR3 is 13 amino acids long. The germline V gene has CDR1 SGHNT and CDR2 YYREEE (reference sequence). The CDR3 sequence is CASSPDRAEKLFF. DNA for the CDR3: TGTGCCAGCAGCCCCGACAGGGCTGAAAAACTGTTTTTT.

This chain connects TRBV7-9 to TRBJ2-7; possibly TRBD1 for D (6 bases). Trimming left V 2 bases short and J 2 bases short, with 10 bases between. This CDR3 has 14 amino acids. Germline lookup yields CDR1 SEHNR and CDR2 FQNEAQ (reference sequence). Here the CDR3 DNA reads TGTGCCAGCAGCTTAACAGGGTCAGCCTACGAGCAGTACTTC. This gives the protein CASSLTGSAYEQYF.

For this clone: Other DNA sequences within the sample encode an identical CDR3. The CDR3 sequence is CASSLVVGYEQYF. In DNA, the CDR3 is TGTGCCAGCAGTTTGGTGGTGGGCTACGAGCAGTACTTC. The chain employs TRBV28 and TRBJ2-7; D is unclear. Germline lookup yields CDR1 MDHEN and CDR2 SYDVKM. This CDR3 has 13 residues. Deletions cut 3 bases from V and 3 bases from J, with 9 bases between.

The V call is TRBV2, the J call TRBJ1-5; D remains ambiguous. The V gene's germline CDR1 is SNHLY and CDR2 FYNNEI. This CDR3 region has 15 residues. V was shortened by 6 bases and J by 5 bases, with 17 bases between the two germline ends. CDR3 sequence: CASSLQASQDQPQHF. The CDR3 bases are TGTGCCAGCAGCCTCCAAGCCAGCCAGGATCAGCCCCAGCATTTT.

The V call is TRBV7-3, the J call TRBJ2-1; D might be TRBD1 (8 bases). This CDR3 is 15 amino acids long. V lost 5 bases to trimming and J lost 9 bases, with 20 bases between them. Germline CDR1 and CDR2: SGHTA and FQGTGA. CDR3 bases: TGTGCCAGCAGCAGCCTTCAGGGGGCTAGCGGTGAGCAGTTCTTC. It translates to CASSSLQGASGEQFF.

A remark on this clone: This CDR3 is also generated by other DNA sequences in the sample. DNA for the CDR3: TGTGCCAGCAGTTTGGGGGGGTCCTACGAGCAGTACTTC. Translated: CASSLGGSYEQYF. The rearrangement links TRBV27 to TRBJ2-7; 7 bases match TRBD2. This CDR3 is built from 13 residues. The junction had 0 bases not matched to a gene; V was cut back by 3 bases and J by 1 base. Germline V gene sequence: CDR1 MNHEY, CDR2 SMNVEV (reference sequence).

Concerning this clone itself: The same CDR3 arises from other DNA sequences in this sample as well. This chain connects TRBV6-5 to TRBJ2-3; D unresolved. This CDR3 comprises 13 residues. The V gene's germline CDR1 is MNHEY and CDR2 SVGAGI. Trimming left V 2 bases short and J 3 bases short, with 6 bases between. CDR3 in DNA: TGTGCCAGCAGTTACAGGGCGACAGATACGCAGTATTTT. Encoded protein: CASSYRATDTQYF.

The chain is built from TRBV7-2 and TRBJ2-7, with 9 bases identical to TRBD1. J gave up 6 bases and V 0 bases, and 12 bases lay outside the gene matches. CDR1 is SGHTA, CDR2 FQGNSA, per germline. CDR3 length equals 17 residues. The CDR3 nucleotides are TGTGCCAGCAGCTTAGCGTTTAGAGGACAGGGGCGAGTCGAGCAGTACTTC. Translated: CASSLAFRGQGRVEQYF.

The chain combines TRBV7-9 with TRBJ1-6, with 10 nucleotides matching TRBD1. V lost 5 bases and J lost 8; bases outside the gene matches: 3. The germline CDR1 and CDR2 sequences are SEHNR and FQNEAQ (reference sequence). The CDR3 has 14 amino acids. The CDR3 DNA reads TGTGCCAGCAGCGAAGGACAGGGGGATTCACCCCTCCACTTT. Amino acids: CASSEGQGDSPLHF.

This rearrangement joins TRBV7-9 to TRBJ1-2; 8 bases are a match to TRBD1. The CDR3 totals 15 residues. The V gene end was trimmed by 5 bases and the J gene end by 5 bases; junction bases not matched to a gene: 10. The V gene's germline CDR1 is SEHNR and CDR2 FQNEAQ (reference sequence). The CDR3 bases are TGTGCCAGCAGCCTTGGACAGGGTGAACATTATGGCTACACCTTC. It translates to CASSLGQGEHYGYTF.

This clone appeared a few times. The chain uses TRBV4-1 and TRBJ2-7, with D tentatively TRBD2 (5 bases). The germline V gene encodes CDR1 MGHRA and CDR2 YSYEKL. Trimming removed 1 base at V and 2 bases at J, with 15 bases between. The CDR3 is made up of 16 amino acids. CDR3 coding DNA: TGCGCCAGCAGCCAAGTAGCGCTGGAGCTACCCTACGAGCAGTACTTC. Translation: CASSQVALELPYEQYF.

V gene TRBV4-3 combines with J gene TRBJ2-7, with a weak D call TRBD1 (5 bases). CDR1 and CDR2 (germline): LGHNA, YSLEER. The CDR3 spans 14 residues. V was trimmed by 0 bases and J by 6 bases, leaving 12 bases between them. CDR3 DNA: TGCGCCAGCAGCCAAGACGTGGCAGGGTTCGAGCAGTACTTC. Translated: CASSQDVAGFEQYF.

The gene calls are TRBV5-6 and TRBJ1-2, with a weak D call TRBD1 (5 bases). Germline CDR1 reads SGHDT; CDR2 reads YYEEEE. CDR3 length equals 13 residues. V was trimmed by 5 bases and J by 0 bases, leaving 8 bases between them. The CDR3: CASRGGANYGYTF. CDR3 sequence (DNA): TGTGCCAGCAGGGGGGGAGCTAACTATGGCTACACCTTC.

V is TRBV11-1 and J is TRBJ2-7; no firm D call. V gave up 8 bases and J gave up 6 bases, with 8 bases separating them. The CDR3 has 10 residues. CDR1 and CDR2 (germline): SGHAT, FQDESV (reference sequence). CDR3 DNA: TGTGCCAGCGTCCCTGGCGAGCAGTACTTC. It codes for CASVPGEQYF.

The chain combines TRBV7-9 with TRBJ2-1; D may be TRBD2 (6 bases). The CDR3 sequence is 17 residues long. CDR1 is SEHNR and CDR2 is FQNEAQ in the germline V gene (reference sequence). V gave up 5 bases and J gave up 2 bases, with 19 bases separating them. CDR3 amino acids: CASSPTAGRQAYNEQFF. CDR3 in DNA: TGTGCCAGCAGCCCGACGGCGGGGAGGCAGGCCTACAATGAGCAGTTCTTC.

V and J are TRBV30 and TRBJ2-1; 9 bases agree with TRBD2. V shed 1 base and J 8 bases; nucleotides not matched to a gene: 6. This CDR3 has 14 residues. From germline, CDR1 is GTSNPN and CDR2 SVGIG (reference sequence). The CDR3 DNA reads TGTGCCTGGAGTGGTAGCGGGAGAATTGATGAGCAGTTCTTC. Its translation: CAWSGSGRIDEQFF.

The gene calls are TRBV6-1 and TRBJ2-7; TRBD2 matches at 8 bases. The CDR3 loop spans 15 amino acids. Germline CDR1 MNHNS, CDR2 SASEGT. V shed 0 bases, J shed 4 bases, and the junction held 5 bases outside the gene matches. The CDR3 nucleotides read TGTGCCAGCAGTGAAGCAATAACTAGCGGTTACGAGCAGTACTTC. Translating gives CASSEAITSGYEQYF.

J is TRBJ1-5 and V is TRBV7-6, with 7 bases matching TRBD1. Germline CDR1 SGHVS, CDR2 FNYEAQ. The CDR3 spans 14 residues. The junction had 10 bases not matched to a gene; V was cut back by 5 bases and J by 9 bases. CDR3 region: CASSQGTAGGPQHF. In DNA form, the CDR3 reads TGTGCCAGCAGCCAGGGGACAGCGGGAGGGCCCCAGCATTTT.

A word on this clone: This CDR3 is also generated by other DNA sequences in the sample. The chain couples TRBV6-4 to TRBJ2-2; no reliable D call. The V and J ends lost 2 bases and 0 bases respectively, with 1 base between them. In germline, CDR1 is MRHNA, CDR2 SNTAGT. The CDR3 consists of 13 residues. In DNA form, the CDR3 reads TGTGCCAGCAGTGACACGAACACCGGGGAGCTGTTTTTT. Amino acid sequence: CASSDTNTGELFF.

The genes are TRBV9 and TRBJ2-3, with 10 positions matching TRBD2. This CDR3 comprises 15 residues. The ends lost 2 bases at V and 4 bases at J; junction bases unmatched: 4. Germline CDR1 and CDR2: SGDLS and YYNGEE. Here the CDR3 reads CASSVGTSVPDTQYF. The CDR3 DNA follows: TGTGCCAGCAGCGTCGGGACTAGCGTACCAGATACGCAGTATTTT.